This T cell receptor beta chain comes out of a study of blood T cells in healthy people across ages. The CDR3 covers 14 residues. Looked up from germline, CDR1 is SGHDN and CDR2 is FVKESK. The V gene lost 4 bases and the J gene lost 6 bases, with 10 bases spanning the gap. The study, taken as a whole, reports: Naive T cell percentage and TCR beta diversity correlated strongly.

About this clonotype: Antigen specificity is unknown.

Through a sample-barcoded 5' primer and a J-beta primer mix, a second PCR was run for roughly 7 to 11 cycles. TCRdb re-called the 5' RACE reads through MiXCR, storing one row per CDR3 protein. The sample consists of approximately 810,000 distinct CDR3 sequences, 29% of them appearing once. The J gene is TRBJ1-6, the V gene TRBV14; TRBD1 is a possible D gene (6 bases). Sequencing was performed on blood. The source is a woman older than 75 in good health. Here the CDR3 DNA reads TGTGCCAGCAGCCGGGGGCAAATTAATTCACCCCTCCACTTT. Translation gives CASSRGQINSPLHF.